The rows below give T cell receptor beta chains drawn from one sample of a study of blood T cells in healthy people across ages. TCRdb passed the 5' RACE reads through MiXCR, listing each CDR3 protein once. The sample has 850,000 to 1,300,000 distinct CDR3 sequences, less than 50% seen once. Material for sequencing was blood. All receptors derive from a woman in her sixties or seventies in good health. Each CDR3 is given with its conserved first and last residue. The D gene is left open where the match is weak. Where a row states a size, it is once, few, many or the class of an expanded clone; other rows omit it.

>TRBJ2-1|-|TRBD2|13|TRBV5-1
TGCGCCAGCGGACTAGCGGGAGGACATGAGCAGTTCTTC
CASGLAGGHEQFF
>TRBJ2-7|-|TRBD2|16|TRBV5-1
TGCGCCAGCAGCTTGGACCCAGCGGGAAGCTCCTACGAGCTGTACTTC
CASSLDPAGSSYELYF
>TRBJ2-7|-|-|13|TRBV20-1
TGCAGTGCTAGGGAGACTGTTTTCTACGAGCAGTACTTC
CSARETVFYEQYF
>TRBJ2-3|-|-|14|TRBV10-3
TGTGCCATCAGCCGACAGTCTAGCACAGATACGCAGTATTTT
CAISRQSSTDTQYF
>TRBJ2-1|once|TRBD1|14|TRBV6-1
TGTGCCAGCAATCTAAACCGGGACAGCAATGAGCAGTTCTTC
CASNLNRDSNEQFF
>TRBJ2-2|-|TRBD2|15|TRBV9
TGTGCCAGCAGCGCATTTAGCGGGACCCCCGGGGAGCTGTTTTTT
CASSAFSGTPGELFF
>TRBJ2-1|-|TRBD2|16|TRBV20-1
TGCAGTGCTAGAGATCCGACTAGCGGGAGAGTCCATGAGCAGTTCTTC
CSARDPTSGRVHEQFF
>TRBJ2-3|-|TRBD2|19|TRBV10-3
TGTGCCATCAGTGAGTCAACCGGGACTAGCGGGAGGGCCCAAGATACGCAGTATTTT
CAISESTGTSGRAQDTQYF
>TRBJ2-4|-|-|13|TRBV6-9
TGTGCCAGCAGTTATTCACAGGGAGGGGTTCAGTACTTC
CASSYSQGGVQYF
>TRBJ2-7|-|-|12|TRBV7-9
TGTGCCAGCAGCTACCTCGCCGACGAGCAGTACTTC
CASSYLADEQYF
>TRBJ2-5|-|TRBD2|16|TRBV2
TGTGCCAGCAGTACCCTTGGCGGGAGGAAACAAGAGACCCAGTACTTC
CASSTLGGRKQETQYF
>TRBJ2-5|-|-|14|TRBV27
TGTGCCAGCAGGGCCCGGGCTCTAGGGGAGACCCAGTACTTC
CASRARALGETQYF
>TRBJ2-7|many|TRBD2|12|TRBV6-1
TGTGCCAGCGGACTAGCGGGAGACGAGCAGTACTTC
CASGLAGDEQYF
>TRBJ2-4|few|TRBD1|14|TRBV25-1
TGTGCCAGCAGTCCCGGGACAGGGTTCAACATTCAGTACTTC
CASSPGTGFNIQYF
>TRBJ2-7|-|-|13|TRBV7-8
TGTGCCAGCAGCGTAGGTCAGATTAACGAGCAGTACTTC
CASSVGQINEQYF
>TRBJ2-1|-|-|12|TRBV20-1
TGCAGTGCTAGTCCGGGCCCTGGGACCCAGTTCTTC
CSASPGPGTQFF
>TRBJ1-1|-|-|13|TRBV10-3
TGTGCCATCAGTGACCAGGGATTCACTGAAGCTTTCTTT
CAISDQGFTEAFF
>TRBJ1-1|-|-|13|TRBV29-1
TGCAGCGTTGGGGGAGGATGGGGAGGTGAAGCTTTCTTT
CSVGGGWGGEAFF
>TRBJ2-5|few|TRBD1|14|TRBV12-3/TRBV12-4
TGTGCCAGCAGAGACAGGGGAAAACAAGAGACCCAGTACTTC
CASRDRGKQETQYF
>TRBJ2-7|-|TRBD2|14|TRBV20-1
TGCAGTGCTAGAGATGGCGGGAGGCCCTACGAGCAGTACTTC
CSARDGGRPYEQYF
>TRBJ2-5|-|-|15|TRBV5-1
TGCGCCAGCAGCCTGGAGGGGGTATCCAAAGAGACCCAGTACTTC
CASSLEGVSKETQYF
>TRBJ2-1|-|TRBD1|15|TRBV7-9
TGTGCCAGCAGGGCCTCGGGACAGGGTTTTAATGAGCAGTTCTTC
CASRASGQGFNEQFF
>TRBJ2-1|few|TRBD2|17|TRBV4-2
TGTGCCAGCAGCCAAGACTTACTAGCGGGAGGGGGGAATGAGCAGTTCTTC
CASSQDLLAGGGNEQFF
>TRBJ2-3|few|-|13|TRBV27
TGTGCCAGCAGTGTCGGTTACACAGATACGCAGTATTTT
CASSVGYTDTQYF
>TRBJ2-6|-|-|16|TRBV20-1
TGCAGTGCTAGTGGAAGCTCACCATCTGGGGCCAACGTCCTGACTTTC
CSASGSSPSGANVLTF
>TRBJ2-2|-|-|14|TRBV9
TGTGCCGGCAGCGTTCACGGGATGGGCGGGGAGCTGTTTTTT
CAGSVHGMGGELFF
>TRBJ1-1|-|-|14|TRBV12-5
TGTGCTAGTGGTTTGGAAGGGACGAACACTGAAGCTTTCTTT
CASGLEGTNTEAFF
>TRBJ1-2|-|-|17|TRBV20-1
TGCAGTGCTAGAGCGCGAGATTTGTCCAGGGTAAACTATGGCTACACCTTC
CSARARDLSRVNYGYTF
>TRBJ1-2|few|-|14|TRBV3-1
TGTGCCAGCAGCCCACGGACAGCCAGCTATGGCTACACCTTC
CASSPRTASYGYTF
>TRBJ1-6|-|-|12|TRBV20-1
TGCAGTGCTGGCGAAGGGAATTCACCCCTCCACTTT
CSAGEGNSPLHF
>TRBJ2-1|once|-|14|TRBV20-1
TGCAGTGCTAGGAGGTTGGGCAGATACAATGAGCAGTTCTTC
CSARRLGRYNEQFF
>TRBJ2-1|few|TRBD1|13|TRBV27
TGTGCCAGCAGTTCACAGGGGAACAATGAGCAGTTCTTC
CASSSQGNNEQFF
>TRBJ1-2|few|TRBD1|14|TRBV20-1
TGCAGTGCTAGAGTCACAGGGGGCGACTATGGCTACACCTTC
CSARVTGGDYGYTF
>TRBJ2-4|-|-|14|TRBV30
TGTGCCTGGGGACAGCCATTAGCCAAAAACATTCGGTACTTC
CAWGQPLAKNIRYF
>TRBJ2-6|-|TRBD1|17|TRBV27
TGTGCCAGCAGTTTCTCAGGGGGCGTTGCTGGGGCCAACGTCCTGACTTTC
CASSFSGGVAGANVLTF
>TRBJ2-3|-|-|18|TRBV5-6
TGTGCCAGCAGCCTCCTTACCTCTCCGGGCCCCACGTTGGATACGCAGTATTTT
CASSLLTSPGPTLDTQYF
>TRBJ2-7|-|-|12|TRBV24-1
TGTGCCACCAGATCAAATGGGAATGAGCAGTACTTC
CATRSNGNEQYF
>TRBJ2-7|once|TRBD1|13|TRBV6-1
TGTGCCAGCGGGACAGGGTCCTTTCGCGAGCAGTACTTC
CASGTGSFREQYF
>TRBJ2-4|few|-|15|TRBV6-5
TGTGCCAGCAGTTACTCGTGGATGCCTGAAAACATTCAGTACTTC
CASSYSWMPENIQYF
>TRBJ2-4|-|TRBD1|16|TRBV6-1
TGTGCCACCTCGGGACAGCCACCATTTGCCAAAAACATTCAGTACTTC
CATSGQPPFAKNIQYF
>TRBJ2-7|few|-|13|TRBV20-1
TGCAGTGCCAACGCGGGCCCGCGGTCGGAGCAGTACTTC
CSANAGPRSEQYF
>TRBJ2-7|many|-|16|TRBV7-6
TGTGCCAGCAGCTTCCTAACCGGGGACTCCTACAATGAGCAGTACTTC
CASSFLTGDSYNEQYF
>TRBJ2-5|few|TRBD2|16|TRBV2
TGTGCCAGCAGGGGACTAGTGGGTTCTCCTGAAGAGACCCAGTACTTC
CASRGLVGSPEETQYF
>TRBJ2-3|-|TRBD2|17|TRBV7-2
TGTGCCAGTAGCTTACTTGGGACTAGCCTCCGGGCAGATACGCAGTATTTT
CASSLLGTSLRADTQYF
>TRBJ2-7|-|TRBD1|15|TRBV7-9
TGTGCCAGCAGTCTTCCTGGACAGGGGAAATACGAGCAGTACTTC
CASSLPGQGKYEQYF
>TRBJ2-2|-|TRBD1|14|TRBV7-3
TGTGCCAGCAGACTGGGACAGCTAACCGGGGAGCTGTTTTTT
CASRLGQLTGELFF
>TRBJ2-1|-|-|14|TRBV5-1
TGCGCCAGCAGCTTGGGGGCGGTATACAATGAGCAGTTCTTC
CASSLGAVYNEQFF
>TRBJ2-7|-|TRBD2|17|TRBV2
TGTGCCATAGGACTTAGGACTAGCGGGAGGGCCTCGGGGGAGCAGTACTTC
CAIGLRTSGRASGEQYF
>TRBJ2-3|few|-|12|TRBV9
TGTGCCAGCAGCGCCTCGGTTGATACGCAGTATTTT
CASSASVDTQYF
>TRBJ1-1|-|-|14|TRBV12-3/TRBV12-4
TGTGCCAGCAAAGAAGACCGAGTGAACACTGAAGCTTTCTTT
CASKEDRVNTEAFF
>TRBJ2-5|-|-|13|TRBV30
TGTGCCTGGAGTGTACGGGCAGGTGGTCCCCAGTACTTC
CAWSVRAGGPQYF
>TRBJ2-2|-|-|11|TRBV27
TGTGCCAGCTATAACACCGGGGAGCTGTTTTTT
CASYNTGELFF